The 10 T cell receptor beta chains below come from one sample, sequenced in a study of cytotoxic CD8 clonotypes in ibrutinib-treated CLL. Sequencing was performed with immunoSEQ multiplex PCR; in TCRdb, only in-frame clones are kept and a portion is missing. In the table there are 43,000 or so clones, 65% to 70% of which are singletons. Source: PBMCs, taken after 24 months of ibrutinib treatment. The receptors were sampled from a human donor with chronic lymphocytic leukemia.

The chain is built from TRBV5-5 and TRBJ2-3; D remains ambiguous. The CDR3 extends over 11 amino acids. The V and J ends lost 4 bases and 2 bases respectively, with 2 bases between them. Germline-derived CDR1 and CDR2 are SGHKS and YYEKEE (reference sequence). CDR3 region: CASSLTDTQYF. CDR3 DNA sequence: TGTGCCAGCAGCCTCACAGATACGCAGTATTTT.

This chain links TRBV6-6 with TRBJ1-1, with D maybe TRBD1 (5 bases). This CDR3 is 14 amino acids long. Trimming pared 6 bases from V and 4 bases from J, leaving 15 bases between. Germline CDR1 MNHNY, CDR2 SVGAGI (reference sequence). CDR3 sequence reads: CASRQVRDSTEAFF. In nucleotides, the CDR3 is TGTGCCAGCAGGCAGGTGAGGGACTCCACTGAAGCTTTCTTT.

This chain uses TRBV2 with TRBJ1-2; 7 bases agree with TRBD1. Germline V gene lookup returns CDR1 SNHLY and CDR2 FYNNEI. This CDR3 comprises 15 residues. V trimming: 0 bases; J trimming: 2 bases; junction bases outside the gene matches: 3. Here the CDR3 reads CASSEARGRNYGYTF. The CDR3 DNA follows: TGTGCCAGCAGTGAAGCGAGGGGGCGCAACTATGGCTACACCTTC. Looking up the rest from reference TRBV2 and TRBJ1-2 gives the full variable domain: EPEVTQTPSHQVTQMGQEVILRCVPISNHLYFYWYRQILGQKVEFLVSFYNNEISEKSEIFDDQFSVERPDGSNFTLKIRSTKLEDSAMYFCASSEARGRNYGYTFGSGTRLTVV.

The rearrangement uses TRBV7-3 and TRBJ2-3; perhaps D is TRBD1 or TRBD2 (5 bases each). CDR3 size: 14 residues. Trimming took off 0 bases at V and 1 base at J, with 5 bases between the two ends. Germline lookup yields CDR1 SGHTA and CDR2 FQGTGA. The CDR3 DNA follows: TGTGCCAGCAGCTTAACGGGGGGCACAGATACGCAGTATTTT. Its translation is CASSLTGGTDTQYF.

This clone appeared a single time. The chain recombines TRBV2 with TRBJ2-7; perhaps TRBD1 as D (5 bases). The CDR3 extends over 12 amino acids. Trimming removed 6 bases from V and 3 bases from J, with 9 bases in between. The germline V gene has CDR1 SNHLY and CDR2 FYNNEI. DNA of the CDR3: TGTGCCAGCAGCCGACAGATCTACGAGCAGTACTTC. Translation: CASSRQIYEQYF.

This clone showed up just once. The gene calls are TRBV6-5 and TRBJ2-3; D perhaps matches TRBD1 (6 bases). Trimming removed 4 bases at V and 2 bases at J, with 10 bases between. The CDR3 is 14 residues long. Germline V gene sequence: CDR1 MNHEY, CDR2 SVGAGI. The CDR3 DNA reads TGTGCCAGCAGTTTAAGGACAGACACAGATACGCAGTATTTT. Residues: CASSLRTDTDTQYF.

This clone came up many times. The chain combines TRBV18 with TRBJ1-6, with no clear D. Trimming removed 1 base at V and 8 bases at J, with 12 bases between. Germline V gene data show CDR1 as KGHSH and CDR2 as LQKENI. The CDR3 runs 15 residues. The CDR3, as DNA: TGTGCCAGCTCACCACAGCCATCCGCGGATTCACCCCTCCACTTT. It is translated as CASSPQPSADSPLHF.

In DNA form, the CDR3 reads TGTGCCAGCTCACCGGGGACAGGGCCTAATGAAAAACTGTTTTTT. It yields the protein CASSPGTGPNEKLFF. The chain carries TRBV18 and TRBJ1-4; the match to TRBD1 covers 9 bases. Trimming at V came to 3 bases and at J to 3 bases, leaving 2 bases not matched to a gene. The CDR3 loop spans 15 amino acids. Looked up from germline, CDR1 is KGHSH and CDR2 is LQKENI.

In its sample, this clone was seen a few times. The chain employs TRBV28 and TRBJ2-5; a possible D gene is TRBD1 (6 bases). The V end was cut by 2 bases, the J end by 3 bases, with 13 bases between. This CDR3 comprises 15 residues. Germline lookup yields CDR1 MDHEN and CDR2 SYDVKM. The CDR3 DNA sequence: TGTGCCAGCAGTTTAAAGGGGACACCGAAAGAGACCCAGTACTTC. Amino acid sequence: CASSLKGTPKETQYF. The full variable domain, in which reference TRBV28 and TRBJ2-5 provide the parts outside the CDR3, is DVKVTQSSRYLVKRTGEKVFLECVQDMDHENMFWYRQDPGLGLRLIYFSYDVKMKEKGDIPEGYSVSREKKERFSLILESASTNQTSMYLCASSLKGTPKETQYFGPGTRLLVL.

This clone has more than one count but fewer than ten. The chain uses TRBV13 and TRBJ2-7, with 13 nucleotides matching TRBD2. V lost 3 bases to trimming and J lost 6 bases; unmatched junction nucleotides: 2. The length of the CDR3 is 14 residues. Germline CDR1 PRHDT, CDR2 FYEKMQ (reference sequence). CDR3 nucleotide sequence: TGTGCCAGCAGCTTGGGACTAGCGGGGTTCGAGCAGTACTTC. This sequence encodes CASSLGLAGFEQYF. Using reference TRBV13 and TRBJ2-7 for the parts outside the CDR3, the full variable domain is AAGVIQSPRHLIKEKRETATLKCYPIPRHDTVYWYQQGPGQDPQFLISFYEKMQSDKGSIPDRFSAQQFSDYHSELNMSSLELGDSALYFCASSLGLAGFEQYFGPGTRLTVT.